These 17 T cell receptor beta chains were all obtained from the same sample, sequenced in a study of identical twins. One entry per CDR3 protein results from TCRdb running MiXCR on the 5' RACE reads. This sample carries some 730,000 distinct CDR3 sequences, around a sixth of them seen once, and the ten largest clones take over 10%. A further study also used this sample, focusing on T cells expressing NK-cell markers.

What was sequenced was PBMCs. These receptors all stem from a woman aged 18-30 years in good health.

The gene calls are TRBV5-1 and TRBJ2-7; D is unclear. The V gene's germline CDR1 is SGHRS and CDR2 YFSETQ. Trimming took off 3 bases at V and 2 bases at J, with 12 bases between the two ends. This CDR3 contains 14 residues. This CDR3 reads CASSSLKVPYEQYF. CDR3 in DNA: TGCGCCAGCAGCTCCCTAAAAGTACCCTACGAGCAGTACTTC.

This clonotype was detected many times. The rearrangement uses TRBV5-1 and TRBJ2-7; 8 positions match TRBD1. CDR1 and CDR2 (germline): SGHRS, YFSETQ. The CDR3 sequence is 15 residues long. V shed 0 bases, J shed 2 bases, and the junction held 4 bases outside the gene matches. This CDR3 is CASSLEGTGAYEQYF. The CDR3 nucleotides read TGCGCCAGCAGCTTGGAAGGGACAGGAGCCTACGAGCAGTACTTC.

The chain combines TRBV12-3 or TRBV12-4 with TRBJ1-5, with 10 positions matching TRBD1. The CDR3 totals 16 residues. V lost 6 bases and J lost 5; bases outside the gene matches: 10. The CDR3 DNA reads as TGTGCCAGCAGGAAAAGCGGGACAGGGGATTATCAGCCCCAGCATTTT. Its translation is CASRKSGTGDYQPQHF.

V is TRBV7-2 and J is TRBJ1-6; D is uncertain. Germline assignment: CDR1 SGHTA and CDR2 FQGNSA. The CDR3 spans 15 residues. Between the trimmed V and J ends, which lost 5 bases and 7 bases, there was a span of 15 bases. As DNA, the CDR3 is TGTGCCAGCAGCGGAGGAGGCGCAAGAAATTCACCCCTCCACTTT. Protein product: CASSGGGARNSPLHF.

The sample holds a few counts of this clonotype. The chain joins TRBV20-1 to TRBJ2-7; 11 bases align to TRBD1. The CDR3 consists of 16 residues. CDR1 and CDR2 from the germline V gene are DFQATT and SNEGSKA (reference sequence). Losses at the gene ends were 3 bases for V and 2 bases for J; bases not matched to a gene: 9. CDR3 protein: CSASETGTGGTYEQYF. The CDR3, as DNA: TGCAGTGCTAGCGAAACCGGGACAGGGGGGACCTACGAGCAGTACTTC.

This clonotype turned up a few times. The V and J genes are TRBV5-1 and TRBJ2-7; D remains unclear. In germline, CDR1 is SGHRS, CDR2 YFSETQ. The ends were cut back, 0 bases at V and 2 bases at J, with 9 bases in the middle. CDR3 length: 14 residues. The CDR3 sequence is CASSLGPDPYEQYF. In nucleotides, the CDR3 is TGCGCCAGCAGCTTGGGTCCGGACCCCTACGAGCAGTACTTC.

This clonotype was counted a few times. This chain connects TRBV3-1 to TRBJ2-1; 7 bases line up with TRBD2. Trimming at V came to 4 bases and at J to 5 bases, leaving 8 bases not matched to a gene. The CDR3 is made up of 15 amino acids. The germline CDR1 and CDR2 sequences are LGHDT and YNNKEL (reference sequence). CDR3 sequence (DNA): TGTGCCAGCAGCCTTTCTCCCGGGGGGAACAATGAGCAGTTCTTC. Protein: CASSLSPGGNNEQFF.

J is TRBJ1-4 and V is TRBV12-3 or TRBV12-4, with 7 bases that match TRBD1. The CDR3 totals 15 residues. The V segment lost 3 bases and the J segment 8 bases; nucleotides outside the gene matches: 9. The CDR3 is CASSLSTTGTEKLFF. CDR3 in DNA: TGTGCCAGCAGTTTGTCGACGACAGGGACGGAAAAACTGTTTTTT.

The sample holds a few counts of this clonotype. V is TRBV29-1 and J is TRBJ1-2; D possibly corresponds to TRBD1 (5 bases). CDR3 length: 13 residues. V was pared by 4 bases and J by 8 bases, with 17 bases between. Germline V gene sequence: CDR1 SQVTM, CDR2 ANQGSEA. CDR3 sequence reads: CSVVEGQRLGYTF. For the CDR3, the DNA is TGCAGCGTTGTCGAGGGGCAGCGGTTGGGCTACACCTTC.

This chain joins TRBV4-3 and TRBJ2-7; 13 nucleotides align to TRBD2. Trimming took 0 bases from V and 3 from J; bases not matched to a gene: 2. Germline CDR1 reads LGHNA; CDR2 reads YSLEER. The CDR3 consists of 16 residues. The DNA of the CDR3 is TGCGCCAGCAGCCAAGATGGACTAGCGGGGGACTACGAGCAGTACTTC. It specifies CASSQDGLAGDYEQYF.

The chain links TRBV3-1 to TRBJ2-1; 9 bases are shared with TRBD2. J gave up 5 bases and V 4 bases, and 6 bases lay outside the gene matches. CDR3 size: 15 residues. Germline CDR1 LGHDT, CDR2 YNNKEL (reference sequence). The CDR3 DNA is TGTGCCAGCAGCCCTCGGACTAGCGTCAACAATGAGCAGTTCTTC. Translation: CASSPRTSVNNEQFF.

This clonotype was counted a few times. In DNA, the CDR3 is TGTGCCAGCAGGGGACAGGAAACCGGGGAGCTGTTTTTT. Encoded protein: CASRGQETGELFF. The V call is TRBV7-9, the J call TRBJ2-2; 8 bases fit TRBD1. This CDR3 contains 13 residues. V lost 6 bases to trimming and J lost 5 bases; unmatched junction nucleotides: 2. From germline, CDR1 is SEHNR and CDR2 FQNEAQ (reference sequence).

The chain uses TRBV6-4 and TRBJ2-1, with TRBD1 matching 9 bases. The length of the CDR3 is 16 residues. The ends lost 6 bases at V and 4 bases at J; junction bases unmatched: 10. CDR1 and CDR2 from the germline V gene are MRHNA and SNTAGT. The CDR3 coding sequence is TGTGCCAGCAGCCCACGGGGGACAGGGTCATACAATGAGCAGTTCTTC. Amino acids: CASSPRGTGSYNEQFF.

This clonotype was seen more than once but under ten times. This chain links TRBV20-1 with TRBJ2-5; no reliable D call. The CDR3 has 14 amino acids. The V end lost 6 bases, the J end lost 7 bases, and 21 bases lay between the germline ends. Germline CDR1 is DFQATT and CDR2 is SNEGSKA (reference sequence). The CDR3 DNA follows: TGCAGTGCAGAGATCAGTTTGTTATCGGGGACCCAGTACTTC. Translation gives CSAEISLLSGTQYF.

This clonotype was counted only a few times. The rearrangement uses TRBV7-2 and TRBJ1-6; the match to TRBD1 covers 8 bases. The CDR3 has 16 amino acids. The germline V gene encodes CDR1 SGHTA and CDR2 FQGNSA. The trim removed 3 bases at V and 5 bases at J, leaving 6 bases unmatched. The CDR3 here is CASSLLRTGNNSPLHF. In DNA form, the CDR3 reads TGTGCCAGCAGCTTGCTTCGGACAGGGAATAATTCACCCCTCCACTTT.

The chain recombines TRBV9 with TRBJ1-1; unclear D gene. Germline-derived CDR1 and CDR2 are SGDLS and YYNGEE. This CDR3 spans 16 amino acids. V lost 0 bases, J lost 0 bases, and 12 bases lay in between. CDR3 residues: CASSVGTAAMNTEAFF. The CDR3 region has the DNA TGTGCCAGCAGCGTAGGAACAGCCGCTATGAACACTGAAGCTTTCTTT.

This clonotype was counted between two and nine times. The J gene is TRBJ2-3, the V gene TRBV11-2; D not certain. The CDR3 totals 14 residues. Trimming removed 6 bases at V and 2 bases at J, with 12 bases between. The germline gives CDR1 SGHAT, CDR2 FQNNGV. The CDR3 here is CASSHQLYTDTQYF. The CDR3 DNA is TGTGCCAGCAGTCATCAGCTATACACAGATACGCAGTATTTT. Full variable domain (missing parts from reference TRBV11-2 and TRBJ2-3): EAGVAQSPRYKIIEKRQSVAFWCNPISGHATLYWYQQILGQGPKLLIQFQNNGVVDDSQLPKDRFSAERLKGVDSTLKIQPAKLEDSAVYLCASSHQLYTDTQYFGPGTRLTVL.